These 24 T cell receptor beta chains originate from one sample sequenced in a study of human thymus T cells. Method: immunoSEQ multiplex PCR; TCRdb's copy keeps in-frame clones and lacks some. Among around 130,000 clones listed, over 85% were seen once. In corrective heart surgery, resections were taken, and these provided the thymus tissue. Sequenced: thymus tissue. The receptors stem from a boy under three years old with a congenital heart defect but otherwise immunologically healthy.

The chain is built from TRBV30 and TRBJ2-1; D may be TRBD2 (5 bases). This CDR3 comprises 14 residues. CDR1 is GTSNPN, CDR2 SVGIG, per germline (reference sequence). Trimming removed 4 bases from V and 9 bases from J, with 19 bases in between. This CDR3 is CAWTVSRGRGEQFF. The CDR3 nucleotides are TGTGCCTGGACGGTTAGCCGGGGTCGGGGTGAGCAGTTCTTC. The variable domain in full, with the rest retrieved from reference TRBV30 and TRBJ2-1, is SQTIHQWPATLVQPVGSPLSLECTVEGTSNPNLYWYRQAAGRGLQLLFYSVGIGQISSEVPQNLSASRPQDRQFILSSKKLLLSDSGFYLCAWTVSRGRGEQFFGPGTRLTVL.

CDR3 protein: CASSHTASGGASYNEQFF. CDR3 bases: TGCGCCAGCAGCCACACAGCTAGCGGGGGGGCGTCTTACAATGAGCAGTTCTTC. The chain combines TRBV5-1 with TRBJ2-1; 12 positions agree with TRBD2. After removal of 4 bases from V and 4 bases from J, the junction contained 12 bases not matched to a gene. The CDR3 has 18 residues. The germline V gene encodes CDR1 SGHRS and CDR2 YFSETQ.

The chain has TRBV28 and TRBJ1-5; D gene ambiguous. The V gene's germline CDR1 is MDHEN and CDR2 SYDVKM. The CDR3 covers 13 residues. Trimming removed 6 bases from V and 5 bases from J, with 11 bases in between. CDR3 region: CASSKPPYQPQHF. As DNA, the CDR3 is TGTGCCAGCAGCAAACCACCTTATCAGCCCCAGCATTTT.

The chain links TRBV18 to TRBJ2-3; D not resolved. Deletions cut 3 bases from V and 0 bases from J, with 10 bases between. CDR3 length: 15 residues. Germline V lookup: CDR1 KGHSH, CDR2 LQKENI. The CDR3 nucleotides read TGTGCCAGCTCACCGGCTGCTTCCAGCACAGATACGCAGTATTTT. It codes for CASSPAASSTDTQYF.

The chain is built from TRBV28 and TRBJ2-2; 9 bases align to TRBD1. V lost 6 bases, J lost 5 bases, and 13 bases stayed unmatched. The germline V gene has CDR1 MDHEN and CDR2 SYDVKM. The CDR3 extends over 17 amino acids. CDR3 bases: TGTGCCAGCAGCACTCAACAGGGGGCGCGTGAAACCGGGGAGCTGTTTTTT. It is translated as CASSTQQGARETGELFF. The variable domain in full, completed from reference TRBV28 and TRBJ2-2, reads DVKVTQSSRYLVKRTGEKVFLECVQDMDHENMFWYRQDPGLGLRLIYFSYDVKMKEKGDIPEGYSVSREKKERFSLILESASTNQTSMYLCASSTQQGARETGELFFGEGSRLTVL.

The chain carries TRBV19 and TRBJ1-4; D unresolved. Germline loops: CDR1 LNHDA, CDR2 SQIVND (reference sequence). Trimming removed 6 bases at V and 0 bases at J, with 8 bases between. This CDR3 is built from 14 residues. The CDR3 loop is CASSHNATNEKLFF. DNA for the CDR3: TGTGCCAGTAGCCACAATGCAACTAATGAAAAACTGTTTTTT.

The chain is built from TRBV28 and TRBJ1-4; D call uncertain. Trimming took off 1 base at V and 13 bases at J, with 10 bases between the two ends. Germline values: CDR1 MDHEN, CDR2 SYDVKM. The CDR3 runs to 12 residues. CDR3 region: CASSLFRESLFF. CDR3 in DNA: TGTGCCAGCAGTTTATTTAGGGAATCACTGTTTTTT.

This sequence joins TRBV7-2 and TRBJ2-5; D is undetermined. The CDR3 consists of 13 residues. Trimming pared 2 bases from V and 2 bases from J, leaving 6 bases between. CDR1 is SGHTA, CDR2 FQGNSA, per germline. The CDR3 protein is CASSLRHQETQYF. In DNA, the CDR3 is TGTGCCAGCAGCTTAAGGCATCAAGAGACCCAGTACTTC.

The rearrangement joins TRBV28 to TRBJ1-5; D remains unclear. The V and J ends lost 6 bases and 8 bases respectively, with 8 bases between them. The CDR3 extends over 11 amino acids. CDR1 is MDHEN, CDR2 SYDVKM, per germline. The CDR3 coding sequence is TGTGCCAGCAGCCGCCGGGAGCCCCAGCATTTT. Amino acid sequence: CASSRREPQHF.

The J gene is TRBJ2-1, the V gene TRBV6-4; D assignment may be TRBD1 or TRBD2 (5 bases each). The CDR3 has 14 amino acids. Germline CDR1 MRHNA, CDR2 SNTAGT. V lost 4 bases to trimming and J lost 6 bases, with 13 bases between them. The chain's CDR3 is CASSAEGWANEQFF. In DNA form, the CDR3 reads TGTGCCAGCAGTGCAGAGGGGTGGGCCAATGAGCAGTTCTTC.

DNA for the CDR3: TGTGCCAGCGCCGGACACGTAAGGCCCGGGGCCAACGTCCTGACTTTC. This encodes CASAGHVRPGANVLTF. V and J are TRBV2 and TRBJ2-6; weak D call: TRBD1 (5 bases). The germline gives CDR1 SNHLY, CDR2 FYNNEI. CDR3 size: 16 residues. Trimming removed 8 bases from V and 4 bases from J, with 18 bases in between.

The CDR3 loop reads CASSYSPDTQYF. The CDR3 DNA reads as TGTGCCAGCAGTTACTCGCCAGATACGCAGTATTTT. The chain joins TRBV6-5 to TRBJ2-3; D gene uncertain. From germline, CDR1 is MNHEY and CDR2 SVGAGI. This CDR3 comprises 12 residues. V lost 0 bases to trimming and J lost 4 bases, with 2 bases between them.

V and J are TRBV5-6 and TRBJ1-3; no clear D gene. The CDR3 covers 14 residues. V gave up 4 bases and J gave up 0 bases, with 8 bases separating them. Germline V gene data show CDR1 as SGHDT and CDR2 as YYEEEE. This CDR3 reads CASSLSRSGNTIYF. In DNA form, the CDR3 reads TGTGCCAGCAGCCTCTCCCGCTCTGGAAACACCATATATTTT.

The V gene is TRBV7-8, the J gene TRBJ1-1; D remains ambiguous. Germline loops: CDR1 SGHVS, CDR2 FQNEAQ. Trimming removed 1 base at V and 4 bases at J, with 13 bases between. CDR3 length equals 15 residues. CDR3 region: CASSLVEGVGTEAFF. DNA of the CDR3: TGTGCCAGCAGCTTAGTCGAGGGTGTAGGCACTGAAGCTTTCTTT.

This rearrangement joins TRBV7-3 to TRBJ2-3; 9 bases are shared with TRBD2. This CDR3 region has 17 residues. Germline V gene sequence: CDR1 SGHTA, CDR2 FQGTGA. V gave up 1 base and J gave up 2 bases; unmatched junction bases: 7. CDR3 loop: CASSLKKRGDFTDTQYF. CDR3 nucleotide sequence: TGTGCCAGCAGCTTAAAGAAGCGGGGGGACTTCACAGATACGCAGTATTTT.

This clone was seen a single time. This chain uses TRBV29-1 with TRBJ2-1; weak D call: TRBD1 (6 bases). The CDR3 has 15 amino acids. Germline V gene sequence: CDR1 SQVTM, CDR2 ANQGSEA. Trimming left V 2 bases short and J 7 bases short, with 18 bases between. CDR3 residues: CSVETEAGVLNEQFF. The CDR3 DNA sequence: TGCAGCGTTGAAACTGAGGCAGGGGTTCTAAATGAGCAGTTCTTC.

The chain recombines TRBV15 with TRBJ2-5; 8 nucleotides match TRBD2. Germline CDR1 and CDR2: LNHNV and YYDKDF (reference sequence). CDR3 length: 15 amino acids. V was clipped by 0 bases and J by 3 bases; unmatched bases: 3. The CDR3 DNA sequence: TGTGCCACCAGCAGAGATGGGCGGGGGGAAGAGACCCAGTACTTC. It encodes CATSRDGRGEETQYF.

V is TRBV20-1 and J is TRBJ2-5; weak D call: TRBD2 (6 bases). The CDR3 totals 11 residues. The germline V gene has CDR1 DFQATT and CDR2 SNEGSKA (reference sequence). With 4 bases removed from V and 4 bases from J, the gap between germline ends came to 7 bases. The CDR3 DNA follows: TGCAGTGCTATCGGGGGAGAGACCCAGTACTTC. Residues: CSAIGGETQYF.

This clone has only one observation. The chain uses TRBV4-1 and TRBJ2-7, with D perhaps TRBD2 (5 bases). The CDR3 loop spans 16 amino acids. The germline V gene encodes CDR1 MGHRA and CDR2 YSYEKL. The V and J ends lost 0 bases and 6 bases respectively, with 18 bases between them. This chain's CDR3 is CASSQDLPGSGCEQYF. CDR3 in DNA: TGCGCCAGCAGCCAAGATTTGCCGGGATCGGGGTGCGAGCAGTACTTC.

The chain links TRBV28 to TRBJ1-4; TRBD1 matches at 7 bases. Germline V gene sequence: CDR1 MDHEN, CDR2 SYDVKM. The CDR3 loop spans 15 amino acids. Trimming cost V 6 bases and J 4 bases; bases outside gene matches: 8. This chain's CDR3 is CASRQGKYGNEKLFF. The CDR3 bases are TGTGCCAGCAGACAGGGGAAGTATGGTAATGAAAAACTGTTTTTT.

The chain employs TRBV6-1 and TRBJ1-4; no clear D gene. The germline V gene has CDR1 MNHNS and CDR2 SASEGT. Trimming removed 1 base from V and 5 bases from J, with 5 bases in between. The CDR3 is 13 amino acids. DNA of the CDR3: TGTGCCAGCAGTGAAGTGGGGAATGAAAAACTGTTTTTT. This gives the protein CASSEVGNEKLFF.

This rearrangement joins TRBV30 to TRBJ1-2; D is unclear. V was cut by 2 bases and J by 4 bases, with 8 bases left in between. The CDR3 covers 12 residues. Germline V gives CDR1 GTSNPN, CDR2 SVGIG (reference sequence). The CDR3 DNA follows: TGTGCCTGGAGTAAGAAGACCTATGGCTACACCTTC. It encodes CAWSKKTYGYTF.

The CDR3 region is CASSGTGRYGYTF. The CDR3 DNA reads TGTGCCAGCTCCGGGACAGGGAGATATGGCTACACCTTC. The rearrangement joins TRBV5-6 to TRBJ1-2; TRBD1 aligns across 9 bases. From germline, CDR1 is SGHDT and CDR2 YYEEEE. The V segment lost 7 bases and the J segment 5 bases; nucleotides outside the gene matches: 6. The CDR3 totals 13 residues.

V usage is TRBV7-7 and J usage is TRBJ2-5; D call uncertain. Germline V gene lookup returns CDR1 SSHAT and CDR2 FNYEAQ (reference sequence). The CDR3 has 13 residues. V lost 2 bases, J lost 3 bases, and 7 bases lay in between. CDR3: CASSLSHEETQYF. DNA for the CDR3: TGTGCCAGCAGCTTAAGCCATGAAGAGACCCAGTACTTC.